This section outlines one TCR beta chain sequence together with its context. Antigen: not known. Generated by immunoSEQ multiplex PCR, the TCRdb table keeps only in-frame clones and is missing some. In the table there are roughly 180,000 clones, 90% to 95% of which are singletons. The entry originates in a study of T cell responses to AZD1222 COVID-19 vaccine. The study, taken as a whole, reports: Baseline antibody screening turned up just a handful of seropositive AZD1222 recipients. Most donors were white British and more were female, and clonal diversity was possibly underestimated. The breadth and depth of Spike-specific TCRs increased once two AZD1222 doses had been given.

The CDR3 is made up of 16 amino acids. The germline gives CDR1 GTSNPN, CDR2 SVGIG (reference sequence). Trimming removed 3 bases at V and 1 base at J, with 18 bases between. This specimen was peripheral blood, taken 28 days after the second AZD1222 dose. The chain couples TRBV30 to TRBJ2-5; D ambiguous. The receptor was derived from an adult who received the AZD1222 COVID-19 vaccine. The chain's CDR3 is CAWSRRAPTTQETQYF. The CDR3 DNA is TGTGCCTGGAGCCGAAGGGCCCCCACAACCCAAGAGACCCAGTACTTC.